Following are 8 T cell receptor beta chains from one sample sequenced in a study of OX40 agonist ivuxolimab in advanced cancers. The data were produced by immunoSEQ multiplex PCR, yet TCRdb's version contains in-frame clones alone and is incomplete. The sample includes approximately 49,000 clones, approximately 81% of them seen just once. Material: CD4+ or CD8+ T cells sorted from blood, obtained in a trial of the OX40 agonist ivuxolimab. The receptors originated from an adult with an advanced solid tumor such as melanoma, head and neck, liver or kidney cancer.

This rearrangement joins TRBV11-2 to TRBJ2-5; TRBD2 is a possible D gene (5 bases). Looked up from germline, CDR1 is SGHAT and CDR2 is FQNNGV. Trimming stripped 0 bases from V and 6 bases from J, with 14 bases between. The CDR3 spans 15 residues. This CDR3 is CASSLELKGGQTQYF. CDR3 nucleotide sequence: TGTGCCAGCAGCTTAGAGCTTAAAGGAGGCCAGACCCAGTACTTC.

V is TRBV4-3 and J is TRBJ2-3; weak D call: TRBD2 (5 bases). Trimming took 1 base from V and 1 from J, leaving 21 bases between them. From germline, CDR1 is LGHNA and CDR2 YSLEER. The CDR3 is 19 amino acids. This CDR3 is CASSQVWPHRAGGTDTQYF. As DNA, the CDR3 is TGCGCCAGCAGCCAAGTCTGGCCTCACCGGGCCGGGGGCACAGATACGCAGTATTTT.

V usage is TRBV7-9 and J usage is TRBJ2-7; D is perhaps TRBD2 (7 bases). Per the germline V gene, CDR1 is SEHNR and CDR2 is FQNEAQ (reference sequence). The CDR3 is 16 amino acids. V lost 1 base to trimming and J lost 0 bases, with 13 bases between them. The CDR3 spells CASSLGAGASSYEQYF. In DNA form, the CDR3 reads TGTGCCAGCAGCTTAGGGGCGGGGGCCAGCTCCTACGAGCAGTACTTC. The variable domain in full, with the rest retrieved from reference TRBV7-9 and TRBJ2-7, is DTGVSQNPRHKITKRGQNVTFRCDPISEHNRLYWYRQTLGQGPEFLTYFQNEAQLEKSRLLSDRFSAERPKGSFSTLEIQRTEQGDSAMYLCASSLGAGASSYEQYFGPGTRLTVT.

The chain employs TRBV5-8 and TRBJ2-5, with TRBD2 identical over 7 bases. V trimming: 2 bases; J trimming: 5 bases; junction bases outside the gene matches: 6. This CDR3 comprises 14 residues. Germline CDR1 is SGHTS and CDR2 is YDEGEE. CDR3 nucleotide sequence: TGTGCCAGCAGCTTAGAGACTAGCTCGGAGACCCAGTACTTC. Protein: CASSLETSSETQYF.

The CDR3 sequence: CASSHLPQGGTDTQYF. CDR3 DNA sequence: TGTGCCAGCAGCCATTTGCCCCAGGGCGGCACAGATACGCAGTATTTT. The rearrangement uses TRBV11-1 and TRBJ2-3; possible D gene TRBD1, 5 bases. Trimming removed 5 bases from V and 1 base from J, with 16 bases in between. Germline CDR1 SGHAT, CDR2 FQDESV (reference sequence). There are 16 residues in the CDR3.

The chain combines TRBV5-4 with TRBJ2-5; TRBD1 aligns across 7 bases. CDR1 and CDR2 from the germline V gene are SGHNT and YYREEE (reference sequence). The ends lost 4 bases at V and 0 bases at J; junction bases unmatched: 6. The CDR3 runs to 15 residues. The CDR3 loop reads CASSHGTAYQETQYF. The CDR3 DNA reads as TGTGCCAGCAGCCACGGGACAGCTTACCAAGAGACCCAGTACTTC. Drawing the rest from reference TRBV5-4 and TRBJ2-5, the complete variable domain is ETGVTQSPTHLIKTRGQQVTLRCSSQSGHNTVSWYQQALGQGPQFIFQYYREEENGRGNFPPRFSGLQFPNYSSELNVNALELDDSALYLCASSHGTAYQETQYFGPGTRLLVL.

This sequence joins TRBV5-6 and TRBJ1-6, with TRBD1 matching over 7 bases. Germline V gives CDR1 SGHDT, CDR2 YYEEEE. This CDR3 comprises 16 residues. V lost 4 bases to trimming and J lost 8 bases; unmatched junction nucleotides: 12. The CDR3 coding sequence is TGTGCCAGCAGCCAGGAAACAGGGGAAGGTGATTCACCCCTCCACTTT. It codes for CASSQETGEGDSPLHF.

This chain joins TRBV19 and TRBJ2-3, with D possibly being TRBD1 or TRBD2 (5 bases each). CDR1 and CDR2 from the germline V gene are LNHDA and SQIVND (reference sequence). CDR3 length: 12 amino acids. Trimming took 1 base from V and 6 from J, leaving 5 bases between them. Written as DNA, the CDR3 is TGTGCCAGTAGTATAGGGGGGGATACGCAGTATTTT. Its protein product is CASSIGGDTQYF.